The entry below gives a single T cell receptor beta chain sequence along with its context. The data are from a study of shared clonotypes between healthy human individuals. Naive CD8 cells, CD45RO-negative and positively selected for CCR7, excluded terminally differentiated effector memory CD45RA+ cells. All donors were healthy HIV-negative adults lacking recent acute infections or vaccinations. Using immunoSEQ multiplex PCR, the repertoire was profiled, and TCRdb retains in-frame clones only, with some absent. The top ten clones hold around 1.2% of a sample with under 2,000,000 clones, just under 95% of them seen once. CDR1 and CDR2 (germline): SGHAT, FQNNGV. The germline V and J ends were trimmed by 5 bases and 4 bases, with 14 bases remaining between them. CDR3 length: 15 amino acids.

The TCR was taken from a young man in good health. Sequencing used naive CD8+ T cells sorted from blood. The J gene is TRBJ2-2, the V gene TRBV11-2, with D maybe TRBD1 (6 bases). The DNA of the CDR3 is TGTGCCAGCAGCCTTGTACAGGGTCCCACCGGGGAGCTGTTTTTT. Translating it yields CASSLVQGPTGELFF.